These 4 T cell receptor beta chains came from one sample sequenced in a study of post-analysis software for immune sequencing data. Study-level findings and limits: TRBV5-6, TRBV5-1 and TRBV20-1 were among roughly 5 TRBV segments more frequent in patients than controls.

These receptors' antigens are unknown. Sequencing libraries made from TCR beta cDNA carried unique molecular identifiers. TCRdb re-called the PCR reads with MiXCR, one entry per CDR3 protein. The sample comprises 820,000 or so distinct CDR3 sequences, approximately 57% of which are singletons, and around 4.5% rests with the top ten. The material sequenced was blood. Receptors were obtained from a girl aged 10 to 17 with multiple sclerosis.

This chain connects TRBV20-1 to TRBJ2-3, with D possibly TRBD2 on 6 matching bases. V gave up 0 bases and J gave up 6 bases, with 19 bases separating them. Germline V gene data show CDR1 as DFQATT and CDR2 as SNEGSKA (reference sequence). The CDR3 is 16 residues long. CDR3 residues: CSARDEVGLATDTQYF. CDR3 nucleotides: TGCAGTGCTAGAGATGAGGTGGGGCTAGCGACGGATACGCAGTATTTT.

Written as DNA, the CDR3 is TGCAGCGCCGAGGGGGGGAACTATGGCTACACCTTC. It specifies CSAEGGNYGYTF. V usage is TRBV29-1 and J usage is TRBJ1-2; perhaps TRBD1 as D (6 bases). The ends were cut back, 7 bases at V and 2 bases at J, with 11 bases in the middle. In germline, CDR1 is SQVTM, CDR2 ANQGSEA. CDR3 length: 12 amino acids.

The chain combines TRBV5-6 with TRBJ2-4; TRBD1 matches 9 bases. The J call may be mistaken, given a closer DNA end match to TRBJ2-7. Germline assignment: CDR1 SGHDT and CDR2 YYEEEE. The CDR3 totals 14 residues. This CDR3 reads CASSLMGQGYEQYF. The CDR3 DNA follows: TGTGCCAGCAGCTTGATGGGACAGGGATACGAGCAGTACTTC.

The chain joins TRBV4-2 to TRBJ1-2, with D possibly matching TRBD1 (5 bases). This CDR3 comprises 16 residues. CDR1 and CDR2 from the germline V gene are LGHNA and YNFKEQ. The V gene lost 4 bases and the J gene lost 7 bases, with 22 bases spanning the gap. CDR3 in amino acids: CASSPPGWGDQIGYTF. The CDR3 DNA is TGTGCCAGCAGCCCTCCGGGTTGGGGGGATCAGATTGGCTACACCTTC.